Listed below are T cell receptor beta chains from one sample, sequenced in a study of cytomegalovirus exposure and HLA in healthy donors. Some clones are missing from TCRdb's copy, which holds only in-frame ones; the method was immunoSEQ multiplex PCR. This sample carries just under 150,000 clones, around 86% of them seen once, and the ten largest clones take roughly 2.8%. Specimen: PBMCs. These TCRs come from a woman aged 25 to 45 in good health and CMV-seronegative. CDR3s include the opening cysteine and the closing phenylalanine or tryptophan. D genes are given only for firm matches. The listing skips clone size in some rows; elsewhere it reads once, few, many or a size class.

d_call	v_call	j_call	clone_size	cdr3_nt	cdr3_aa
TRBD2	TRBV10-3	TRBJ2-3	NA	TGTGCCATCAGTGCCGGCGGGAGGACAGATACGCAGTATTTT	CAISAGGRTDTQYF
NA	TRBV7-2	TRBJ1-3	NA	TGTGCCAGCAGCTTAAATAAACAGGGATCTGGAAACACCATATATTTT	CASSLNKQGSGNTIYF
NA	TRBV5-6	TRBJ2-7	NA	TGTGCCAGCAGCGGCCCTGGGGCGTGGTACGAGCAGTACTTC	CASSGPGAWYEQYF
NA	TRBV7-9	TRBJ2-3	NA	TGTGCCAGCAGCTTAGTACGCGGAATACTCACAGATACGCAGTATTTT	CASSLVRGILTDTQYF
NA	TRBV18	TRBJ1-1	NA	TGTGCCAGCTCACCTGGGCATAACACTGAAGCTTTCTTT	CASSPGHNTEAFF
NA	TRBV7-9	TRBJ2-3	once	TGTGCCAGCGCTACAATTTCGGGACAACTAAAGGGAGATACGCAGTATTTT	CASATISGQLKGDTQYF
TRBD2	TRBV27	TRBJ2-7	NA	TGTGCCAGCAGTTTTAACGGCTGGGCTAGCGGGAGTCCCCACCGCTCCTACGAGCAGTACTTC	CASSFNGWASGSPHRSYEQYF
NA	TRBV10-1	TRBJ2-4	NA	TGCGCCAGCAGCGATAAGACAGGGTCGGGAGTTATTCAGTACTTC	CASSDKTGSGVIQYF
NA	TRBV2	TRBJ2-1	NA	TGTGCCAGCAGTCTGGAGGCGCACCCCACCAATGAGCAGTTCTTC	CASSLEAHPTNEQFF
NA	TRBV10-2	TRBJ2-5	NA	TGCGCCAGCAGTGTGGTCAGGCCTCAAGAGACCCAGTACTTC	CASSVVRPQETQYF
NA	TRBV2	TRBJ1-2	NA	TGTGCCAGCAGTGAAAATCGAGCAGGGGCCTTACTCTATGGCTACACCTTC	CASSENRAGALLYGYTF
NA	TRBV29-1	TRBJ2-7	NA	TGCAGCGTTGAGTCAGGGGTCTCCTACGAGCAGTACTTC	CSVESGVSYEQYF
NA	TRBV7-9	TRBJ1-6	NA	TGTGCCAGCAGCTTAGTGGGAGCGTCGAATTCACCCCTCCACTTT	CASSLVGASNSPLHF
TRBD2	TRBV11-2	TRBJ2-7	NA	TGTGCCAGCAGCTTATCGCGGGGGACCTCCTACGAGCAGTACTTC	CASSLSRGTSYEQYF
NA	TRBV7-2	TRBJ1-2	NA	TGTGCCAGCAGCCCGGCACAGGGATTTGGCTACACCTTC	CASSPAQGFGYTF
TRBD2	TRBV7-2	TRBJ2-5	few	TGTGCCAGCAGCTTATACGGGGGGGCGGGGGAGACCCAGTACTTC	CASSLYGGAGETQYF
NA	TRBV10-3	TRBJ2-7	NA	TGTGCCATCAGTGAGTCGGGCATTTCCTACGAGCAGTACTTC	CAISESGISYEQYF
TRBD1	TRBV12-5	TRBJ2-7	NA	TGTGCTAGTGGGGGACAGGGTTTGACCTCCTACGAGCAGTACTTC	CASGGQGLTSYEQYF
NA	TRBV7-8	TRBJ2-2	few	TGTGCCAGCAGCCAAAGGGGGGGTGACGGGGAGCTGTTTTTT	CASSQRGGDGELFF
NA	TRBV19	TRBJ2-1	NA	TGTGCCAGTAGTATCGGTAGGAGGGAGCAGTTCTTC	CASSIGRREQFF
TRBD1	TRBV4-1	TRBJ1-1	NA	TGCGCCAGCAGCCACCAGGGGGCAAGCACTGAAGCTTTCTTT	CASSHQGASTEAFF
TRBD1	TRBV10-3	TRBJ1-3	NA	TGTGCCATCAGTGCACAGGGGGCAGCTGGAAACACCATATATTTT	CAISAQGAAGNTIYF
NA	TRBV25-1	TRBJ2-7	NA	TGTGCCAGCAGTGATGCCCCGGGGCAGTACTTC	CASSDAPGQYF
NA	TRBV5-1	TRBJ2-7	NA	TGCGCCAGCAGCTACCTGACAGCCGACGAGCAGTACTTC	CASSYLTADEQYF
TRBD1	TRBV6-1	TRBJ1-1	few	TGTGCCAGCAGGGGACAGATGAACACTGAAGCTTTCTTT	CASRGQMNTEAFF
TRBD2	TRBV7-8	TRBJ2-2	NA	TGTGCCAGCAGATTCGGGGGGGCCCTTACCGGGGAGCTGTTTTTT	CASRFGGALTGELFF
TRBD1	TRBV2	TRBJ2-3	NA	TGTGCCAGCAGTGACGGGACAGGCGATACGCAGTATTTT	CASSDGTGDTQYF
TRBD1	TRBV9	TRBJ2-2	NA	TGTGCCAGCAGCGTAGGGACAGGGGCGGGCACCGGGGAGCTGTTTTTT	CASSVGTGAGTGELFF
NA	TRBV19	TRBJ1-1	NA	TGTGCCAGTAGTATGGGGCAGAGGACTGAAGCTTTCTTT	CASSMGQRTEAFF
TRBD1	TRBV6-1	TRBJ1-5	NA	TGTGCCAGCAGTATGGACAGGGGAAACAATCAGCCCCAGCATTTT	CASSMDRGNNQPQHF
NA	TRBV21-1	TRBJ2-7	NA	TGTGCCAGCAGCCCTCCCGGGGAGGACTCCTACGAGCAGTACTTC	CASSPPGEDSYEQYF
TRBD1	TRBV7-3	TRBJ1-1	once	TGTGCCAGCAGCTTAAACAGGGGGCTCTCGAACACTGAAGCTTTCTTT	CASSLNRGLSNTEAFF
TRBD1	TRBV25-1	TRBJ1-4	NA	TGTGCCAGCAGTGAATCGGACAGGTTCTATGAAAAACTGTTTTTT	CASSESDRFYEKLFF
TRBD1	TRBV5-1	TRBJ1-1	NA	TGCGCCAGCAGCGGGGACAGGGGCCCTGAAGCTTTCTTT	CASSGDRGPEAFF
NA	TRBV5-6	TRBJ1-6	NA	TGTGCCAGCAGCTTGGGGACAGCACATAATTCACCCCTCCACTTT	CASSLGTAHNSPLHF
TRBD1	TRBV28	TRBJ2-5	NA	TGTGCCAGCAGCCAGGGGGTAGGAGAGACCCAGTACTTC	CASSQGVGETQYF
TRBD1	TRBV27	TRBJ1-4	NA	TGTGCCAGCAGTTTGGACAGGATGAGCGAAAAACTGTTTTTT	CASSLDRMSEKLFF
TRBD2	TRBV2	TRBJ2-3	NA	TGTGCCAACCCGTCGGCGGGAGGGAAAGGATGGGCAGATACGCAGTATTTT	CANPSAGGKGWADTQYF
NA	TRBV11-3	TRBJ1-1	NA	TGTGCCAGCAGCTTAGGGGCCTTCACTGAAGCTTTCTTT	CASSLGAFTEAFF
TRBD1	TRBV28	TRBJ1-2	NA	TGTGCCAGCAGTTTCCTGGGACAGGCGGGCTACACCTTC	CASSFLGQAGYTF
NA	TRBV28	TRBJ1-5	NA	TGTGCCAGCAGTTTATTTTCGGGAAACAATCAGCCCCAGCATTTT	CASSLFSGNNQPQHF
TRBD2	TRBV5-3	TRBJ2-6	NA	TGTGCCAGAAGAGCTCATAGCGGGGGGGTTATTGGGGCCAACGTCCTGACTTTC	CARRAHSGGVIGANVLTF
TRBD2	TRBV6-7	TRBJ2-7	few	TGTGCCAGCAGTTACCGAAATAGGACTAGCGGAGCCTACGAGCAGTACTTC	CASSYRNRTSGAYEQYF